A single sample is the source of the 30 T cell receptor beta chains below, sequenced in a study of CD8 T cells in ankylosing spondylitis. Study-wide findings and caveats: About 8 highly homologous variants made up a TCR beta motif, and this motif appeared characteristic of ankylosing spondylitis blood.

These receptors have no known antigen. TCRdb reprocessed the 5' RACE reads with MiXCR, giving one entry per CDR3 protein. The data show under 850,000 distinct CDR3 sequences, about 20% seen once. The material sequenced was blood, either unsorted or a sorted T cell fraction (not recorded which). These receptors were taken from a male donor with ankylosing spondylitis.

The gene calls are TRBV2 and TRBJ2-7; 7 positions agree with TRBD2. J was trimmed by 3 bases and V by 3 bases; bases with no gene match: 8. This CDR3 is 15 amino acids long. Germline V gene data show CDR1 as SNHLY and CDR2 as FYNNEI. The CDR3, as DNA: TGTGCCAGCAGTGACTCGAGCGGGGCCCGCTACGAGCAGTACTTC. Translation: CASSDSSGARYEQYF.

This clonotype occurred a few times. The chain has TRBV27 and TRBJ2-3; weak D call: TRBD2 (6 bases). Germline V lookup: CDR1 MNHEY, CDR2 SMNVEV (reference sequence). The ends were cut back, 1 base at V and 6 bases at J, with 17 bases in the middle. The CDR3 runs 16 residues. CDR3 region: CASSLLAGPAGDTQYF. The CDR3 DNA reads TGTGCCAGCAGTTTATTGGCGGGACCTGCCGGCGATACGCAGTATTTT.

The gene calls are TRBV12-3 or TRBV12-4 and TRBJ2-1; D may match TRBD1 or TRBD2 (5 bases each). The CDR3 totals 11 residues. The V gene lost 6 bases and the J gene lost 6 bases, with 6 bases spanning the gap. The CDR3: CASRGTNEQFF. In DNA, the CDR3 is TGTGCCAGCAGAGGGACCAATGAGCAGTTCTTC.

The sample holds a few counts of this clonotype. V gene TRBV5-1 combines with J gene TRBJ1-5, with D possibly matching TRBD1 (5 bases). CDR3 length equals 15 residues. Trimming removed 1 base at V and 5 bases at J, with 13 bases between. The germline V gene encodes CDR1 SGHRS and CDR2 YFSETQ. In DNA form, the CDR3 reads TGCGCCAGCAGCTTGTGGGGGGACGGTGATCAGCCCCAGCATTTT. It is translated as CASSLWGDGDQPQHF.

This chain connects TRBV27 to TRBJ2-3, with 7 bases that match TRBD2. The CDR3 totals 15 residues. Trimming removed 4 bases from V and 4 bases from J; junction bases left unmatched: 8. In germline, CDR1 is MNHEY, CDR2 SMNVEV (reference sequence). DNA of the CDR3: TGTGCCAGCAGTTCCTCCGGCGGGAGCCCAGATACGCAGTATTTT. Translation gives CASSSSGGSPDTQYF.

This clonotype has just a few counts. J is TRBJ1-4 and V is TRBV12-3 or TRBV12-4, with TRBD1 identical over 8 bases. V trimming: 5 bases; J trimming: 7 bases; junction bases outside the gene matches: 15. This CDR3 spans 17 amino acids. Here the CDR3 DNA reads TGTGCCAGCAGTCTGGGCGGTCCCGGGACAGGTTTTGAAAAACTGTTTTTT. This sequence encodes CASSLGGPGTGFEKLFF.

V and J are TRBV20-1 and TRBJ1-1; D is ambiguous. Deletions cut 6 bases from V and 3 bases from J, with 14 bases between. The V gene's germline CDR1 is DFQATT and CDR2 SNEGSKA (reference sequence). CDR3 length: 13 amino acids. DNA for the CDR3: TGCAGTGCCGGTGGGTGGAGGGACACTGAAGCTTTCTTT. This sequence encodes CSAGGWRDTEAFF.

This clonotype has more than one count but fewer than ten. The DNA for the CDR3 is TGTGCCACCAGTGGCACAGGGGGGAGGAATGAGCAGTTCTTC. This translates into CATSGTGGRNEQFF. The genes are TRBV24-1 and TRBJ2-1; 8 bases are shared with TRBD1. The germline V gene has CDR1 KGHDR and CDR2 SFDVKD. V shed 5 bases and J 7 bases; nucleotides not matched to a gene: 6. There are 14 residues in the CDR3.

This clonotype showed up just a few times. The rearrangement uses TRBV20-1 and TRBJ2-3; D possibly corresponds to TRBD2 (5 bases). Trimming pared 3 bases from V and 4 bases from J, leaving 8 bases between. In germline, CDR1 is DFQATT, CDR2 SNEGSKA (reference sequence). This CDR3 spans 12 amino acids. The CDR3 DNA is TGCAGTGCTAGGAGAGGGCCAGATACGCAGTATTTT. Its protein is CSARRGPDTQYF.

The V gene is TRBV5-1, the J gene TRBJ1-4; D is unresolved. With 1 base removed from V and 7 bases from J, the gap between germline ends came to 14 bases. CDR1 SGHRS and CDR2 YFSETQ come from the germline V gene. This CDR3 has 15 amino acids. CDR3 DNA sequence: TGCGCCAGCAGCTTGAGCGGCATGGGGAGTGAAAAACTGTTTTTT. Translating gives CASSLSGMGSEKLFF.

In its sample, this clonotype was seen many times. The chain is built from TRBV12-3 or TRBV12-4 and TRBJ2-1; D unclear. With 3 bases removed from V and 5 bases from J, the gap between germline ends came to 5 bases. This CDR3 region has 12 residues. CDR3 protein: CASSLWNNEQFF. The CDR3 DNA follows: TGTGCCAGCAGTTTGTGGAACAATGAGCAGTTCTTC.

The chain couples TRBV3-1 to TRBJ2-7, with TRBD2 matching 11 bases. The length of the CDR3 is 16 residues. Trimming removed 2 bases from V and 2 bases from J; junction bases left unmatched: 5. Germline V gene lookup returns CDR1 LGHDT and CDR2 YNNKEL (reference sequence). CDR3 sequence: CASSQTRTSGPYEQYF. CDR3 nucleotide sequence: TGTGCCAGCAGCCAAACCCGGACTAGCGGGCCCTACGAGCAGTACTTC.

This clonotype occurred a few times. The V gene is TRBV29-1, the J gene TRBJ2-1; 7 positions agree with TRBD1. V shed 8 bases and J 8 bases; nucleotides not matched to a gene: 6. Looked up from germline, CDR1 is SQVTM and CDR2 is ANQGSEA. The CDR3 sequence is 11 residues long. This CDR3 is CSFQGVDEQFF. DNA of the CDR3: TGCAGCTTCCAGGGGGTTGATGAGCAGTTCTTC.

The chain employs TRBV6-2 or TRBV6-3 and TRBJ1-1; D is unclear. CDR3 length: 13 amino acids. CDR1 is MNHEY and CDR2 is SVGEGT in the germline V gene. Trimming cost V 2 bases and J 5 bases, with 9 bases left between them. DNA of the CDR3: TGTGCCAGCAGTTACGGTGGAGTTACTGAAGCTTTCTTT. It codes for CASSYGGVTEAFF.

The chain uses TRBV24-1 and TRBJ1-5, with D uncertain. CDR3 length: 14 amino acids. V lost 3 bases, J lost 0 bases, and 5 bases lay in between. Germline V CDR1 and CDR2: KGHDR, SFDVKD. The CDR3 protein is CATSDAFSNQPQHF. CDR3 coding DNA: TGTGCCACCAGTGATGCGTTTAGCAATCAGCCCCAGCATTTT.

The chain joins TRBV12-3 or TRBV12-4 to TRBJ1-1; D gene ambiguous. The CDR3 runs to 14 residues. Trimming removed 2 bases at V and 1 base at J, with 8 bases between. Written as DNA, the CDR3 is TGTGCCAGCAGTTTAAACAGCCAGAACACTGAAGCTTTCTTT. Protein product: CASSLNSQNTEAFF.

The chain recombines TRBV4-2 with TRBJ1-2; D gene uncertain. The CDR3 sequence is 13 residues long. V lost 0 bases and J 11 bases, leaving 13 bases between the germline ends. Per the germline V gene, CDR1 is LGHNA and CDR2 is YNFKEQ. This CDR3 reads CASSQDVLRVYTF. CDR3 in DNA: TGTGCCAGCAGCCAAGATGTATTAAGAGTATACACCTTC.

This chain links TRBV11-2 with TRBJ2-7; 10 bases are a match to TRBD2. With 3 bases clipped from V and 2 bases from J, the junction kept 1 base outside the gene matches. Germline CDR1 is SGHAT and CDR2 is FQNNGV. The CDR3 runs to 14 residues. CDR3 loop: CASSFLAGAYEQYF. CDR3 DNA: TGTGCCAGCAGCTTCCTAGCGGGGGCCTACGAGCAGTACTTC.

Worth noting for this clonotype: This could be a read error, since a much larger clone is one nucleotide away. The J gene is TRBJ2-3, the V gene TRBV20-1; D not resolved. The CDR3 sequence is 13 residues long. Trimming removed 1 base at V and 0 bases at J, with 5 bases between. Germline CDR1 and CDR2: DFQATT and SNEGSKA (reference sequence). The CDR3 region has the DNA TGCAGTGCTAGAGTGCCTAGCACAGATACGCAGTATTTT. This sequence encodes CSARVPSTDTQYF.

This chain uses TRBV10-3 with TRBJ2-7, with D hard to call. Trimming removed 10 bases at V and 3 bases at J, with 16 bases between. This CDR3 is 13 amino acids long. The germline V gene has CDR1 ENHRY and CDR2 SYGVKD. CDR3 in amino acids: CATSTGVDYEQYF. In nucleotides, the CDR3 is TGTGCCACCTCCACTGGGGTAGACTACGAGCAGTACTTC.

The V call is TRBV29-1, the J call TRBJ2-1; no reliable D call. The CDR3 runs to 12 residues. V lost 3 bases, J lost 4 bases, and 7 bases lay in between. Germline values: CDR1 SQVTM, CDR2 ANQGSEA. The CDR3, as DNA: TGCAGCGTTGAGTTGGGGTACAATGAGCAGTTCTTC. This codes for CSVELGYNEQFF.

Only a few counts were recorded for this clonotype. The V call is TRBV12-5, the J call TRBJ1-3; no reliable D call. The CDR3 sequence is 13 residues long. Trimming took off 5 bases at V and 0 bases at J, with 5 bases between the two ends. CDR1 is LGHNT, CDR2 FRNRAP, per germline. CDR3 region: CASGPFSGNTIYF. The CDR3 region has the DNA TGTGCTAGTGGTCCATTCTCTGGAAACACCATATATTTT.

This clonotype was seen more than once but under ten times. V usage is TRBV12-3 or TRBV12-4 and J usage is TRBJ2-5; D perhaps matches TRBD2 (5 bases). The CDR3 runs 14 residues. Trimming cost V 6 bases and J 5 bases, with 16 bases left between them. The CDR3 here is CASSRPTTTETQYF. The DNA of the CDR3 is TGTGCCAGCAGCCGCCCGACTACGACGGAGACCCAGTACTTC.

The chain combines TRBV6-1 with TRBJ2-3; 11 bases agree with TRBD1. The CDR3 has 15 amino acids. The ends lost 1 base at V and 4 bases at J; junction bases unmatched: 1. Germline CDR1 MNHNS, CDR2 SASEGT. Written as DNA, the CDR3 is TGTGCCAGCAGTGAAGGGACAGGGGGCGCAGATACGCAGTATTTT. It encodes CASSEGTGGADTQYF.

The rearrangement joins TRBV12-3 or TRBV12-4 to TRBJ2-1; 7 nucleotides agree with TRBD1. The V and J ends lost 6 bases and 6 bases, in that order; junction bases with no gene match: 14. CDR3 length equals 16 residues. In nucleotides, the CDR3 is TGTGCCAGCAGCCCCGGTTGGACAGGCGTGTTCAATGAGCAGTTCTTC. This gives the protein CASSPGWTGVFNEQFF.

This clonotype showed up just a few times. The genes are TRBV29-1 and TRBJ2-1, with D possibly being TRBD1 or TRBD2 (5 bases each). CDR3 length: 11 residues. Per the germline V gene, CDR1 is SQVTM and CDR2 is ANQGSEA. Trimming removed 4 bases from V and 10 bases from J, with 11 bases in between. CDR3 amino acids: CSVAPGQEQFF. The CDR3 nucleotides read TGCAGCGTTGCGCCGGGGCAAGAGCAGTTCTTC.

In DNA form, the CDR3 reads TGTGCCAGCAGCTTTCCTAGTGGGACTAGTTACAATGAGCAGTTCTTC. Translation gives CASSFPSGTSYNEQFF. This chain connects TRBV7-9 to TRBJ2-1, with TRBD2 matching over 8 bases. CDR1 SEHNR and CDR2 FQNEAQ come from the germline V gene (reference sequence). Trimming at V came to 3 bases and at J to 4 bases, leaving 8 bases not matched to a gene. The CDR3 has 16 amino acids.

This clonotype turned up a few times. V is TRBV5-8 and J is TRBJ2-2; D remains unclear. This CDR3 is built from 15 residues. Germline-derived CDR1 and CDR2 are SGHTS and YDEGEE. Trimming took 1 base from V and 0 from J, leaving 7 bases between them. This CDR3 is CASSLLLTNTGELFF. CDR3 nucleotide sequence: TGTGCCAGCAGCTTGTTATTGACGAACACCGGGGAGCTGTTTTTT. The whole variable domain, remainder taken from reference TRBV5-8 and TRBJ2-2, is EAGVTQSPTHLIKTRGQQATLRCSPISGHTSVYWYQQALGLGLQFLLWYDEGEERNRGNFPPRFSGRQFPNYSSELNVNALELEDSALYLCASSLLLTNTGELFFGEGSRLTVL.

The chain joins TRBV7-9 to TRBJ2-1; D unclear. The germline V gene has CDR1 SEHNR and CDR2 FQNEAQ (reference sequence). The CDR3 runs to 14 residues. Trimming cost V 5 bases and J 8 bases, with 16 bases left between them. CDR3 sequence reads: CASSPGGSEYEQFF. Written as DNA, the CDR3 is TGTGCCAGCAGCCCCGGTGGTAGTGAATATGAGCAGTTCTTC.

This clonotype was detected a few times. This chain links TRBV30 with TRBJ2-1, with unresolved D. V shed 4 bases and J shed 7 bases, with 8 bases lying between them. The CDR3 has 11 residues. Germline V gene sequence: CDR1 GTSNPN, CDR2 SVGIG (reference sequence). The CDR3 DNA sequence: TGTGCCTGGACAGTGGGGAATGAGCAGTTCTTC. This gives the protein CAWTVGNEQFF.